The 29 T cell receptor beta chains below all came from one sample that was sequenced in a study of cytomegalovirus exposure and HLA in healthy donors. Repertoires were generated with immunoSEQ multiplex PCR, while TCRdb's copy carries only in-frame clones and drops some. Of around 130,000 clones in the sample, approximately 87% are singletons; the top ten hold approximately 2.3%. The sequenced sample consisted of PBMCs. All receptors come from a woman aged 25-40 years in good health and CMV-seronegative.

This chain joins TRBV9 and TRBJ2-1, with 7 bases fitting TRBD2. CDR1 is SGDLS, CDR2 YYNGEE, per germline. The CDR3 is 17 residues long. V trimming: 0 bases; J trimming: 2 bases; junction bases outside the gene matches: 8. The CDR3 sequence: CASSVALFAGAYNEQFF. The DNA for the CDR3 is TGTGCCAGCAGCGTAGCCCTTTTCGCGGGGGCCTACAATGAGCAGTTCTTC.

This chain joins TRBV2 and TRBJ2-7; no clear D. V was trimmed by 2 bases and J by 1 base, leaving 15 bases between them. Germline V gives CDR1 SNHLY, CDR2 FYNNEI. The CDR3 has 16 residues. The CDR3 DNA reads as TGTGCCAGCAGTGAACTTATTTCTCGCGCTTCCTACGAGCAGTACTTC. Protein sequence: CASSELISRASYEQYF.

This clone was recorded only once. At the DNA level, this CDR3 is encoded by other sequences in the same sample as well. The gene calls are TRBV11-2 and TRBJ2-7; the match to TRBD1 covers 9 bases. The CDR3 runs to 15 residues. V shed 1 base and J 3 bases; nucleotides not matched to a gene: 4. Looked up from germline, CDR1 is SGHAT and CDR2 is FQNNGV. CDR3 bases: TGTGCCAGCAGCTTAGCGACAGGGGGAGGCTACGAGCAGTACTTC. Its protein product is CASSLATGGGYEQYF.

The chain uses TRBV4-2 and TRBJ2-1, with 9 bases that match TRBD2. This CDR3 is 16 amino acids long. J gave up 8 bases and V 3 bases, and 11 bases lay outside the gene matches. Germline V gives CDR1 LGHNA, CDR2 YNFKEQ. The CDR3 nucleotides are TGTGCCAGCAGCCAGCTGGGACTAGCACCTTCAGATGAGCAGTTCTTC. Translating gives CASSQLGLAPSDEQFF.

CDR3 nucleotides: TGTGCCAGCAGTGAAGGTAGGGGAAGTGATGGCTACACCTTC. It is translated as CASSEGRGSDGYTF. The chain uses TRBV6-5 and TRBJ1-2, with a possible D match to TRBD1 (5 bases). Looked up from germline, CDR1 is MNHEY and CDR2 is SVGAGI. V was trimmed by 5 bases and J by 6 bases, leaving 16 bases between them. The CDR3 length is 14 residues.

This clone has only one observation. V gene TRBV4-3 combines with J gene TRBJ1-6; TRBD1 is a possible D gene (6 bases). This CDR3 spans 17 amino acids. Trimming removed 1 base from V and 1 base from J, with 11 bases in between. The germline CDR1 and CDR2 sequences are LGHNA and YSLEER. The CDR3 here is CASSQVQGQSYNSPLHF. The DNA for the CDR3 is TGCGCCAGCAGCCAAGTACAGGGTCAATCCTATAATTCACCCCTCCACTTT.

The genes are TRBV7-2 and TRBJ2-7; D is possibly TRBD2 (6 bases). From germline, CDR1 is SGHTA and CDR2 FQGNSA. The CDR3 contains 13 residues. V was clipped by 5 bases and J by 3 bases, with 11 bases between them. Here the CDR3 DNA reads TGTGCCAGCAGCCCCGGGACTTACTACGAGCAGTACTTC. Translated, it gives CASSPGTYYEQYF.

This chain joins TRBV7-9 and TRBJ1-4; 7 bases map to TRBD1. The V gene end was trimmed by 0 bases and the J gene end by 6 bases; junction bases not matched to a gene: 4. The CDR3 contains 15 residues. Germline V gene data show CDR1 as SEHNR and CDR2 as FQNEAQ (reference sequence). The CDR3: CASSLAPGQYEKLFF. The CDR3 bases are TGTGCCAGCAGCTTAGCGCCGGGACAGTATGAAAAACTGTTTTTT.

The chain joins TRBV30 to TRBJ1-2, with a tentative D call TRBD1 (5 bases). Germline lookup yields CDR1 GTSNPN and CDR2 SVGIG (reference sequence). Deletions cut 1 base from V and 4 bases from J, with 10 bases between. This CDR3 spans 13 amino acids. The CDR3 DNA sequence: TGTGCCTGGAGTGATGAACAGGTCTATGGCTACACCTTC. It is translated as CAWSDEQVYGYTF.

This chain joins TRBV5-1 and TRBJ1-4, with 9 bases lining up with TRBD1. Germline trimming cut 3 bases from V and 10 bases from J; bases unmatched to any gene: 4. The CDR3 length is 13 residues. Per the germline V gene, CDR1 is SGHRS and CDR2 is YFSETQ. The CDR3 bases are TGCGCCAGCAGCTCGGACAGGGGACGAAAACTGTTTTTT. Amino acids: CASSSDRGRKLFF.

This clone was recorded a few times. The chain has TRBV7-9 and TRBJ1-5; D gene uncertain. CDR3 size: 14 residues. Germline CDR1 SEHNR, CDR2 FQNEAQ (reference sequence). Trimming took 3 bases from V and 3 from J, leaving 9 bases between them. CDR3 in amino acids: CASSLGGLNQPQHF. DNA of the CDR3: TGTGCCAGCAGCTTGGGAGGGCTCAATCAGCCCCAGCATTTT.

The chain uses TRBV18 and TRBJ2-5, with 7 bases matching TRBD2. CDR3 size: 15 residues. The germline V gene has CDR1 KGHSH and CDR2 LQKENI. Unmatched junction bases numbered 1, after V lost 0 bases and J lost 0 bases. The DNA for the CDR3 is TGTGCCAGCTCACCACCGGGGGGGTACCAAGAGACCCAGTACTTC. It translates to CASSPPGGYQETQYF.

This sequence joins TRBV5-1 and TRBJ1-1; weak D call: TRBD1 (5 bases). Trimming cost V 0 bases and J 2 bases, with 8 bases left between them. The length of the CDR3 is 14 residues. Per the germline V gene, CDR1 is SGHRS and CDR2 is YFSETQ. The CDR3 sequence: CASSLGRTNTEAFF. CDR3 sequence (DNA): TGCGCCAGCAGCTTGGGACGGACAAACACTGAAGCTTTCTTT.

This clone is a singleton in its sample. CDR3 nucleotides: TGTGCCAGCAGCCCCCCATGGGGGGGCTACAATGAGCAGTTCTTC. Its translation is CASSPPWGGYNEQFF. The rearrangement joins TRBV7-2 to TRBJ2-1; 7 bases line up with TRBD2. CDR1 and CDR2 (germline): SGHTA, FQGNSA. This CDR3 has 15 amino acids. Trimming cost V 5 bases and J 3 bases; bases outside gene matches: 7.

The chain carries TRBV7-6 and TRBJ2-7; 10 bases agree with TRBD1. There are 13 residues in the CDR3. The ends lost 6 bases at V and 8 bases at J; junction bases unmatched: 7. Looked up from germline, CDR1 is SGHVS and CDR2 is FNYEAQ. This CDR3 is CASSDGTGVKQYF. DNA for the CDR3: TGTGCCAGCAGTGACGGGACAGGGGTAAAGCAGTACTTC.

The chain has TRBV6-4 and TRBJ2-1, with 13 bases that match TRBD2. V shed 2 bases, J shed 9 bases, and the junction held 4 bases outside the gene matches. Germline assignment: CDR1 MRHNA and CDR2 SNTAGT. The CDR3 has 15 amino acids. The CDR3 DNA reads TGTGCCAGCAGTGACACTAGCGGGGGGGCAGGTGAGCAGTTCTTC. Translating gives CASSDTSGGAGEQFF.

The rearrangement uses TRBV7-8 and TRBJ2-5; 9 bases match TRBD2. The germline V gene has CDR1 SGHVS and CDR2 FQNEAQ. V shed 1 base and J 1 base; nucleotides not matched to a gene: 13. This CDR3 contains 19 residues. The CDR3 loop is CASSLGGKRASGVQETQYF. In DNA form, the CDR3 reads TGTGCCAGCAGCTTAGGCGGAAAACGGGCTAGCGGGGTCCAAGAGACCCAGTACTTC.

The chain uses TRBV4-3 and TRBJ2-7; TRBD1 agrees at 10 bases. Germline CDR1 LGHNA, CDR2 YSLEER. The ends lost 4 bases at V and 1 base at J; junction bases unmatched: 4. The CDR3 spans 15 residues. The CDR3 loop is CASSRDRGPSYEQYF. The CDR3, as DNA: TGCGCCAGCAGCCGGGACAGGGGACCTTCCTACGAGCAGTACTTC.

This clone has only a few counts. At one of its ends the junction is not consistent with the germline gene, which may arise from a read error. This chain connects TRBV7-9 to TRBJ2-3; D perhaps matches TRBD2 (7 bases). Germline lookup yields CDR1 SEHNR and CDR2 FQNEAQ (reference sequence). The CDR3 has 15 residues. The CDR3: CASSLAVGATDTQYF. The CDR3 DNA reads as TGTGCCAGCAGCCTAGCGGTGGGGGCAACAGATACGCAGTATTTT.

The gene calls are TRBV5-1 and TRBJ2-2; a possible D gene is TRBD1 (5 bases). The V end lost 0 bases, the J end lost 4 bases, and 13 bases lay between the germline ends. CDR1 is SGHRS and CDR2 is YFSETQ in the germline V gene. The CDR3 is 16 amino acids. CDR3 in amino acids: CASSLAQGNPTGELFF. The CDR3 DNA is TGCGCCAGCAGCTTGGCCCAGGGCAACCCCACCGGGGAGCTGTTTTTT.

CDR3 bases: TGTGCCAGCCAGGGACTAGCGCCCTACGAGCAGTACTTC. Translating it yields CASQGLAPYEQYF. The J gene is TRBJ2-7, the V gene TRBV6-5; 10 bases line up with TRBD2. CDR1 and CDR2 from the germline V gene are MNHEY and SVGAGI. Trimming removed 8 bases from V and 2 bases from J; junction bases left unmatched: 3. The length of the CDR3 is 13 residues.

J is TRBJ2-7 and V is TRBV5-8; D is unclear. The V gene's germline CDR1 is SGHTS and CDR2 YDEGEE. The V and J ends lost 4 bases and 2 bases respectively, with 16 bases between them. CDR3 size: 15 residues. CDR3 DNA sequence: TGTGCCAGCAGCCCGCCAGGTAGAAGGACCTACGAGCAGTACTTC. Translated: CASSPPGRRTYEQYF. Full variable domain (rest looked up from reference TRBV5-8 and TRBJ2-7): EAGVTQSPTHLIKTRGQQATLRCSPISGHTSVYWYQQALGLGLQFLLWYDEGEERNRGNFPPRFSGRQFPNYSSELNVNALELEDSALYLCASSPPGRRTYEQYFGPGTRLTVT.

CDR3 nucleotide sequence: TGTGCCAGCAGCCGACAGCAGGGTGATGGCTACACCTTC. Its protein is CASSRQQGDGYTF. This chain joins TRBV7-3 and TRBJ1-2; D perhaps matches TRBD1 (5 bases). CDR1 and CDR2 (germline): SGHTA, FQGTGA. V shed 5 bases and J shed 6 bases, with 13 bases lying between them. The CDR3 consists of 13 residues.

The chain couples TRBV2 to TRBJ1-5; TRBD1 is a possible D gene (5 bases). The CDR3 is 17 amino acids. V lost 4 bases and J 2 bases, leaving 18 bases between the germline ends. The germline gives CDR1 SNHLY, CDR2 FYNNEI. CDR3 sequence reads: CASSVCGGEFCNQPQHF. The CDR3 DNA sequence: TGTGCCAGCAGTGTATGTGGGGGGGAGTTCTGCAATCAGCCCCAGCATTTT.

The chain links TRBV15 to TRBJ1-6; D is unresolved. Trimming pared 3 bases from V and 10 bases from J, leaving 22 bases between. This CDR3 region has 17 residues. Germline CDR1 is LNHNV and CDR2 is YYDKDF (reference sequence). In DNA, the CDR3 is TGTGCCACCAGCAGCCCGGGAGGAGGGAGAGTAAACTCACCCCTCCACTTT. Translated: CATSSPGGGRVNSPLHF.

This rearrangement joins TRBV6-5 to TRBJ1-1; D uncertain. CDR3 size: 14 residues. With 2 bases removed from V and 1 base from J, the gap between germline ends came to 8 bases. Germline V lookup: CDR1 MNHEY, CDR2 SVGAGI. The CDR3 loop is CASSYAAGNTEAFF. CDR3 sequence (DNA): TGTGCCAGCAGTTACGCGGCGGGGAACACTGAAGCTTTCTTT.

The chain has TRBV25-1 and TRBJ1-1; the D is unclear. CDR3 length: 14 residues. The germline V gene encodes CDR1 MGHDK and CDR2 SYGVNS. The V gene lost 0 bases and the J gene lost 1 base, with 6 bases spanning the gap. CDR3 coding DNA: TGTGCCAGCAGTGAATATCCGGGGAACACTGAAGCTTTCTTT. Translating it yields CASSEYPGNTEAFF.

The chain carries TRBV4-2 and TRBJ2-1; 11 bases are a match to TRBD2. The CDR3 runs 16 residues. V lost 1 base and J lost 9; bases outside the gene matches: 8. Per germline, CDR1 LGHNA and CDR2 YNFKEQ. The CDR3 sequence: CASSQGEGTSGVEQFF. The CDR3 DNA reads as TGTGCCAGCAGCCAAGGGGAGGGGACTAGCGGTGTTGAGCAGTTCTTC.

V usage is TRBV11-3 and J usage is TRBJ2-2; TRBD2 agrees at 10 bases. The CDR3 extends over 14 amino acids. V shed 7 bases, J shed 2 bases, and the junction held 1 base outside the gene matches. The germline CDR1 and CDR2 sequences are SGHNT and YENEEA. The CDR3 DNA sequence: TGTGCCAGCACTAGCGGGGGTAACACCGGGGAGCTGTTTTTT. Translation: CASTSGGNTGELFF. Drawing the rest from reference TRBV11-3 and TRBJ2-2, the complete variable domain is EAGVVQSPRYKIIEKKQPVAFWCNPISGHNTLYWYLQNLGQGPELLIRYENEEAVDDSQLPKDRFSAERLKGVDSTLKIQPAELGDSAVYLCASTSGGNTGELFFGEGSRLTVL.